This paragraph reports one TCR beta chain. This entry is derived from a study of blood T cell repertoires in COVID-19. Across the study: PBMCs, B-cell-depleted T cells, or T cells provided the cDNA or gDNA that made up the material.

Methods used by the authors: Amplification of reference gene primers provided the estimated nucleated cell counts. TCRdb's table, derived via immunoSEQ multiplex PCR, lists solely in-frame clones and lacks some. That table is the source of V, J and clone size, and D and trimming were worked out from the DNA. There are about 95,000 clones in the sample; 81% occur only once, and 20% to 25% lies in the top ten. In germline, CDR1 is MNHNY, CDR2 SVGAGI (reference sequence). V lost 5 bases to trimming and J lost 5 bases; unmatched junction nucleotides: 5. The CDR3 sequence is 13 residues long. This receptor was taken from a man older than 75 with active or convalescent COVID-19. Input material: peripheral blood. This chain joins TRBV6-6 and TRBJ2-5, with 7 bases identical to TRBD1. CDR3 region: CASSKGGWETQYF. The CDR3 DNA reads TGTGCCAGCAGTAAAGGGGGCTGGGAGACCCAGTACTTC.